The 15 T cell receptor beta chains in this list originate from one sample, sequenced in a study of blood T cells in healthy people across ages. Together with a sample-barcoded 5' primer, a J-beta primer mix was included in a second PCR lasting roughly 6 to 12 cycles. TCRdb processed the 5' RACE reads anew with MiXCR; each CDR3 protein has one entry. Of some 900,000 distinct CDR3 sequences listed, 48% were seen once; the top ten hold 10% to 15%. Source material: blood. The receptors were sampled from a man aged 25-45 years in good health.

The chain recombines TRBV5-1 with TRBJ1-2; 7 bases match TRBD1. The CDR3 extends over 15 amino acids. Germline loops: CDR1 SGHRS, CDR2 YFSETQ. The V and J ends lost 2 bases and 3 bases, in that order; junction bases with no gene match: 7. The CDR3 sequence: CASSFNDREDYGYTF. CDR3 in DNA: TGCGCCAGCAGCTTCAACGACAGGGAGGACTATGGCTACACCTTC.

The sample holds one count of this clonotype. The V call is TRBV27, the J call TRBJ2-1, with D unclear. Germline V gene lookup returns CDR1 MNHEY and CDR2 SMNVEV (reference sequence). Trimming left V 3 bases short and J 6 bases short, with 9 bases between. This CDR3 comprises 13 residues. The chain's CDR3 is CASSFRISNEQFF. In nucleotides, the CDR3 is TGTGCCAGCAGTTTCCGCATTTCCAATGAGCAGTTCTTC.

V is TRBV18 and J is TRBJ2-3, with 14 bases aligning to TRBD2. The V and J ends lost 3 bases and 8 bases, in that order; junction bases with no gene match: 4. CDR3 length: 15 amino acids. Germline V CDR1 and CDR2: KGHSH, LQKENI. This CDR3 reads CASSPTSGGASTQYF. The CDR3 DNA reads TGTGCCAGCTCACCGACTAGCGGGGGGGCCTCTACGCAGTATTTT.

Regarding this clonotype: A junction boundary mismatches the germline segment, possibly from a read error. The V and J genes are TRBV27 and TRBJ2-5; D is possibly TRBD1 or TRBD2 (5 bases each). Germline CDR1 MNHEY, CDR2 SMNVEV (reference sequence). CDR3 size: 13 residues. In DNA, the CDR3 is TGTGCCGGCAGTTTTCAGGGAGAAAAGACCCAGTACTTC. Translated: CAGSFQGEKTQYF.

The chain joins TRBV30 to TRBJ1-5; perhaps TRBD1 as D (5 bases). V lost 1 base, J lost 6 bases, and 13 bases lay in between. Per germline, CDR1 GTSNPN and CDR2 SVGIG (reference sequence). This CDR3 is built from 14 residues. The DNA of the CDR3 is TGTGCCTGGAGTGCATGGCAGGGAGTTCAGCCCCAGCATTTT. Its protein product is CAWSAWQGVQPQHF. Full variable domain (outside the CDR3, taken from reference TRBV30 and TRBJ1-5): SQTIHQWPATLVQPVGSPLSLECTVEGTSNPNLYWYRQAAGRGLQLLFYSVGIGQISSEVPQNLSASRPQDRQFILSSKKLLLSDSGFYLCAWSAWQGVQPQHFGDGTRLSIL.

V gene TRBV27 combines with J gene TRBJ2-1; TRBD1 or TRBD2 may be the D gene (5 bases each). The CDR3 runs to 15 residues. Germline CDR1 reads MNHEY; CDR2 reads SMNVEV (reference sequence). Trimming cost V 3 bases and J 9 bases, with 18 bases left between them. CDR3 in DNA: TGTGCCAGCAGTTTGAGGGGCCTCGCGATCGGTGAGCAGTTCTTC. Protein sequence: CASSLRGLAIGEQFF.

J is TRBJ2-1 and V is TRBV4-1; 9 bases fit TRBD1. V gave up 5 bases and J gave up 5 bases; unmatched junction bases: 4. The length of the CDR3 is 14 residues. Germline V gene lookup returns CDR1 MGHRA and CDR2 YSYEKL. The CDR3 nucleotides read TGCGCCAGCAGCGGCCGGGACAGGGACAATGAGCAGTTCTTC. Translating gives CASSGRDRDNEQFF.

This chain uses TRBV9 with TRBJ2-1; D uncertain. CDR3 length: 15 amino acids. Per the germline V gene, CDR1 is SGDLS and CDR2 is YYNGEE. Trimming cost V 4 bases and J 1 base, with 12 bases left between them. This CDR3 reads CASSPGEVSYNEQFF. CDR3 nucleotides: TGTGCCAGCAGCCCCGGTGAGGTTTCCTACAATGAGCAGTTCTTC.

The chain couples TRBV5-1 to TRBJ2-3; D gene unclear. The CDR3 runs 15 residues. V gave up 7 bases and J gave up 0 bases, with 15 bases separating them. Looked up from germline, CDR1 is SGHRS and CDR2 is YFSETQ. The chain's CDR3 is CASVTSPTSTDTQYF. As DNA, the CDR3 is TGCGCCAGCGTTACCAGCCCTACTAGCACAGATACGCAGTATTTT.

The CDR3 sequence is CASSRRITAETQYF. The CDR3 DNA is TGTGCCAGCAGCCGTCGGATAACGGCAGAGACCCAGTACTTC. This sequence joins TRBV7-2 and TRBJ2-5; D unclear. V was trimmed by 5 bases and J by 4 bases, leaving 14 bases between them. CDR3 length equals 14 residues. The germline gives CDR1 SGHTA, CDR2 FQGNSA. The variable domain in full, completed from reference TRBV7-2 and TRBJ2-5, reads GAGVSQSPSNKVTEKGKDVELRCDPISGHTALYWYRQSLGQGLEFLIYFQGNSAPDKSGLPSDRFSAERTGGSVSTLTIQRTQQEDSAVYLCASSRRITAETQYFGPGTRLLVL.

This clonotype was recorded a few times. The chain couples TRBV27 to TRBJ1-2; 9 bases map to TRBD1. The CDR3 spans 13 residues. J lost 8 bases, V lost 8 bases, and 9 bases had no gene match. Germline CDR1 MNHEY, CDR2 SMNVEV (reference sequence). The CDR3 sequence is CASYKQGAGGYTF. The CDR3 bases are TGTGCCAGCTACAAACAGGGGGCAGGGGGCTACACCTTC.

V gene TRBV5-1 combines with J gene TRBJ1-1; 11 nucleotides agree with TRBD1. In germline, CDR1 is SGHRS, CDR2 YFSETQ. The CDR3 is 15 amino acids. The ends lost 4 bases at V and 5 bases at J; junction bases unmatched: 7. CDR3 DNA sequence: TGCGCCAGCAGCACTACCGGGACAGGGGGAACTGAAGCTTTCTTT. It specifies CASSTTGTGGTEAFF.

This clonotype came up a few times. V is TRBV4-1 and J is TRBJ2-3; D not certain. The V gene's germline CDR1 is MGHRA and CDR2 YSYEKL. V lost 2 bases to trimming and J lost 1 base, with 16 bases between them. This CDR3 contains 17 residues. The CDR3 region is CASSQPRAALGTDTQYF. In DNA, the CDR3 is TGCGCCAGCAGCCAACCGCGCGCGGCTCTCGGCACAGATACGCAGTATTTT.

This clonotype was seen a few times. The V and J genes are TRBV6-4 and TRBJ1-6; TRBD1 might be the D (6 bases). The CDR3 is 14 residues long. V lost 6 bases and J 7 bases, leaving 13 bases between the germline ends. CDR1 MRHNA and CDR2 SNTAGT come from the germline V gene. This CDR3 reads CASSLQGSNSPLHF. The CDR3, as DNA: TGTGCCAGCAGCCTACAGGGCTCCAATTCACCCCTCCACTTT.

V gene TRBV9 combines with J gene TRBJ1-4; D gene uncertain. Germline lookup yields CDR1 SGDLS and CDR2 YYNGEE. Trimming took 3 bases from V and 4 from J, leaving 7 bases between them. The CDR3 is made up of 13 amino acids. The CDR3 reads CASSANSNEKLFF. In nucleotides, the CDR3 is TGTGCCAGCAGCGCTAACAGTAATGAAAAACTGTTTTTT.